Described below is a single TCR beta chain sequence and its context. Its antigen remains unknown. This entry is derived from a study of vaccination and CD4 T cells after COVID-19. Described treatment: approximately 9-day PBMC culture with coronavirus spike peptide pools or control peptides (ViraFEST assay). An Oncomine TCR Beta short-read assay was used to sequence the DNA from cultured CD4+ T cells. TCRdb analysed the PCR reads with MiXCR anew, one entry per CDR3 protein. There are under 20,000 distinct CDR3 sequences in the sample; around 50% occur only once, and around 9.6% lies in the top ten. In germline, CDR1 is SGHTA, CDR2 FQGTGA. The CDR3 contains 15 residues. The V and J ends lost 1 base and 4 bases, in that order; junction bases with no gene match: 5.

The chain combines TRBV7-3 with TRBJ2-3; 7 bases align to TRBD2. The receptor's source is a human donor who had recovered from COVID-19. Here the sequenced sample was CD4+ T cells from blood, cultured in vitro, taken before SARS-CoV-2 vaccination. As DNA, the CDR3 is TGTGCCAGCAGCTTAAGCGGGAGAAGCGCAGATACGCAGTATTTT. This encodes CASSLSGRSADTQYF.